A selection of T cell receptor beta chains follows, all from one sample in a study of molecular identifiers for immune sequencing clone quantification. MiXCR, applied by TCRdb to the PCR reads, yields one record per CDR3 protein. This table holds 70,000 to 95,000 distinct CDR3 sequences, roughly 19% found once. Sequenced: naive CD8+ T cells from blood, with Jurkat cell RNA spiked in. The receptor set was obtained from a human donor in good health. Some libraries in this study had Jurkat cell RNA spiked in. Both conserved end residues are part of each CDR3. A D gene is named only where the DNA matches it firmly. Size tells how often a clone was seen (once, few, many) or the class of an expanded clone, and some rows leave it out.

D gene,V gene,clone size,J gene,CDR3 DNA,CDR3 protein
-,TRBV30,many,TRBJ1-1,TGTGCCTGGTCTAGGGGACCTGAAGCTTTCTTT,CAWSRGPEAFF
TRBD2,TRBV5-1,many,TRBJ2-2,TGCGCCAGCAGCCTTTGGGCTAGCGGCACCGGGGAGCTGTTTTTT,CASSLWASGTGELFF
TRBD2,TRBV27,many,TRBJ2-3,TGTGTCAGCCGCCCCGGGGGGGTGGCGGGACGGGCAGATACGCAGTATTTT,CVSRPGGVAGRADTQYF
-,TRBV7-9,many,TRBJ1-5,TGTGCCAGCAGCTTAAGCTCGGGTCAGCCCCAGCATTTT,CASSLSSGQPQHF
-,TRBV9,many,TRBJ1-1,TGTGCCAGCAGCGTAGGGACAGACACTGAAGCTTTCTTT,CASSVGTDTEAFF
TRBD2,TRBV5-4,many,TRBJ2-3,TGTGCCAGCAGTTCCTATAGCGGGGGGGCCGCAGATACGCAGTATTTT,CASSSYSGGAADTQYF
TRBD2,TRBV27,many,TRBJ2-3,TGTGCCAGCAGTTTATACCCCCCGAGAGCGGGAGGGTACCCAGATACGCAGTATTTT,CASSLYPPRAGGYPDTQYF
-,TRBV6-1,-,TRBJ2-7,TGTGCCAGCAGTGAAGATCGGCGGGCGAGATCCTACGAGCAGTACTTC,CASSEDRRARSYEQYF
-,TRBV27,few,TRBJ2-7,TGTGCCAGCAGTTTATCAAGCCGGGCCGGGCTCTACGAGCAGTACTTC,CASSLSSRAGLYEQYF
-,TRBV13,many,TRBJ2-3,TGTGCCAGCAGCCCACGCCGGACAGCGTTAACAGATACGCAGTATTTT,CASSPRRTALTDTQYF
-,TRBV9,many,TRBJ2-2,TGTGCCAGCAGCGTTAGCGGAGACACCGGGGAGCTGTTTTTT,CASSVSGDTGELFF
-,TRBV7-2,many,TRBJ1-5,TGTGCCAGCATCCCCTGGGGTGGCAATCAGCCCCAGCATTTT,CASIPWGGNQPQHF
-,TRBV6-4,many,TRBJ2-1,TGTGCCAGCAGGCCCCAGGGGCACAATGAGCAGTTCTTC,CASRPQGHNEQFF
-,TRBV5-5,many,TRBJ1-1,TGTGCCAGCAGACTCGGACAAGGGATTGCTGTTGAAGCTTTCTTT,CASRLGQGIAVEAFF
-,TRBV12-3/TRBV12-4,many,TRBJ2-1,TGTGCCAGCACCACGGTAGGAAGCGGTAACAATGAGCAGTTCTTC,CASTTVGSGNNEQFF
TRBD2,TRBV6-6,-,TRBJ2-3,TGTGCCAGCAGCCGCGATCCTAGCGGGATATTTACAGATACGCAGTATTTT,CASSRDPSGIFTDTQYF
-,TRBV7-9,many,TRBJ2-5,TGTGCCAGCAGCTCGAACGCGGTCCCGGGGGAGACCCAGTACTTC,CASSSNAVPGETQYF
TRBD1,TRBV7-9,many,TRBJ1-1,TGTGCCAGCAGCGCGGGACAGCCTAAAGCTTTCTTT,CASSAGQPKAFF
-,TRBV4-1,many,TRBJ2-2,TGCGCCAGCAGCTATGGGCTGGGACGGACCGGGGAGCTGTTTTTT,CASSYGLGRTGELFF
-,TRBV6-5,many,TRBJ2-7,TGTGCCAGCAGTTACTCCGCCGGGGTCGAGCAGTACTTC,CASSYSAGVEQYF
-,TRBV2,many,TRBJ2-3,TGTGCCAGCAGTGAATCCCACCCGGGACCTGTCGGATATACGCAGTATTTT,CASSESHPGPVGYTQYF
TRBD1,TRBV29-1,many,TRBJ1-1,TGCAGCTCCACTCCGGTAGACAGGGGCATGAACACTGAAGCTTTCTTT,CSSTPVDRGMNTEAFF
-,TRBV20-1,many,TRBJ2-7,TGCAGTGCTAGAGATCAGTCGGGAACTTACGAGCAGTACTTC,CSARDQSGTYEQYF
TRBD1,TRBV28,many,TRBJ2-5,TGTGCCAGCAGTCAGGACAGGGCCCAAGAGACCCAGTACTTC,CASSQDRAQETQYF
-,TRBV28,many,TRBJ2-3,TGTGCCAGCAGTTTTGCCACAGATACGCAGTATTTT,CASSFATDTQYF
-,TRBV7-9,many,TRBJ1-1,TGTGCCAGCAGCTTAGCGGGGCAGCGGGAAGCTTTCTTT,CASSLAGQREAFF
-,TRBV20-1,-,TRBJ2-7,TGCAGTGCTCACGCGGACAGCTACGAGCAGTACTTC,CSAHADSYEQYF
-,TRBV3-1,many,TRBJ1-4,TGTGCCAGCAGCCAAGAATCGGATGAAAAACTGTTTTTT,CASSQESDEKLFF
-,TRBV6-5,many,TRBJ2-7,TGTGCCAGCAGTTACTCCTGGGGTACCTACGAGCAGTACTTC,CASSYSWGTYEQYF
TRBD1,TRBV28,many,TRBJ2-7,TGTGCCAGCAGTCCGACCCTACCGGGACAGCGCTCCTACGAGCAGTACTTC,CASSPTLPGQRSYEQYF
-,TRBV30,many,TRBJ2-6,TGTGCCTGGAGTTTTTATTCTGGGGCCAACGTCCTGACTTTC,CAWSFYSGANVLTF
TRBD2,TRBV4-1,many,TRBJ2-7,TGCGCCAGCAGCCCTACGGCTAGCGGGGAATACGAGCAGTACTTC,CASSPTASGEYEQYF
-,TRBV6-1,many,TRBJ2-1,TGTGCCAGCAGTTTTCCGGGATATTACAATGAGCAGTTCTTC,CASSFPGYYNEQFF
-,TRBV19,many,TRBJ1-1,TGTGCCAGTAGTCCCATCACAGGGTTCGCTGAAGCTTTCTTT,CASSPITGFAEAFF
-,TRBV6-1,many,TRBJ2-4,TGTGCCAGCAGGGAGTGGGGAACCGGGAACGACGGCATTCAGTACTTC,CASREWGTGNDGIQYF
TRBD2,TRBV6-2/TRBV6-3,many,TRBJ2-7,TGTGCCAGCAGTTATGCGGGGGACGAGCAGTACTTC,CASSYAGDEQYF
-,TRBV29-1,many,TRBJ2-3,TGCAGCGTCAGGGGGGTGGCGGTAGACCTCACAGATACGCAGTATTTT,CSVRGVAVDLTDTQYF
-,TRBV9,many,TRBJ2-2,TGTGCCAGCAGCGTAGAGGGACAAAACTCCGGGGAGCTGTTTTTT,CASSVEGQNSGELFF
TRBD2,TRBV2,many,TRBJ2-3,TGTGCCAGCAACGGAGGACTAGCGGGCTACACAGATACGCAGTATTTT,CASNGGLAGYTDTQYF
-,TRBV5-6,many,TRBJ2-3,TGTGCCAGCAGCTTGGGACTAGAAAGCACAGATACGCAGTATTTT,CASSLGLESTDTQYF
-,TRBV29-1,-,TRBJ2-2,TGCAGCGTTGAATCCGGGGTCACCGGGGAGCTGTTTTTT,CSVESGVTGELFF
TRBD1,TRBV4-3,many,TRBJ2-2,TGCGCCAGCAGCCAAGATAGGACAGGGGGCTCTGGCGGGGAGCTGTTTTTT,CASSQDRTGGSGGELFF
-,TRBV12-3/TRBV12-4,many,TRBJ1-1,TGTGCCAGCAGTTTAGGGGACACTGGTTTCTTT,CASSLGDTGFF
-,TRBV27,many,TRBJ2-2,TGTGCCAGCAGTTTGAAGGGTACCTATTTCGGGGAGCTGTTTTTT,CASSLKGTYFGELFF
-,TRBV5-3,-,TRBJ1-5,TGTGCCAGCAGCTTAGACGGGGATTATCAGCCCCAGCATTTT,CASSLDGDYQPQHF
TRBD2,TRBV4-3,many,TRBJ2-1,TGCGCCAGCAGCCAATTTCGGGGGGAGTATGAGCAGTTCTTC,CASSQFRGEYEQFF
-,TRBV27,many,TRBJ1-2,TGTGCCAGCAGTTTGGGACAAGCCTATGGCTACACCTTC,CASSLGQAYGYTF
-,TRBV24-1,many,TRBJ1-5,TGTGCCACCAGTGACTCCTCTGGGCCCCAGCATTTT,CATSDSSGPQHF
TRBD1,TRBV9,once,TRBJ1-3,TGTGCCAGCAGCGAGGGACAGGGTCTTCCTGGAAACACCATATATTTT,CASSEGQGLPGNTIYF
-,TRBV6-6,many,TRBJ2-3,TGTGCCAGCAGTTACTCGGTGCGCGGCACAGATACGCAGTATTTT,CASSYSVRGTDTQYF
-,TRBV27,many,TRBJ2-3,TGTGCCAGCAGACCCTACCAGGGGCCGGGCGGTGCAGATACGCAGTATTTT,CASRPYQGPGGADTQYF